The 21 T cell receptor beta chains below were found in one sample sequenced in a study of spatial heterogeneity in lung cancer. Noted time point: sample taken at primary tumor resection. From the 5' RACE reads, TCRdb called clonotypes with MiXCR, one entry per CDR3 protein. The table shows tens of thousands of distinct CDR3 sequences, with less than 9% occurring only once. The sample here was PBMCs, taken at surgery. These receptors came from a female donor with early-stage non-small cell lung cancer.

This clonotype was picked up many times. The chain employs TRBV7-6 and TRBJ2-3; D not certain. Deletions cut 4 bases from V and 10 bases from J, with 12 bases between. Per the germline V gene, CDR1 is SGHVS and CDR2 is FNYEAQ. The CDR3 runs to 12 residues. The DNA of the CDR3 is TGTGCCAGCAGCTCCCACTGGTCTCCGCAGTATTTT. Its protein is CASSSHWSPQYF.

This clonotype showed up just a few times. The V and J genes are TRBV20-1 and TRBJ1-5, with D possibly being TRBD1 (5 bases). CDR1 and CDR2 (germline): DFQATT, SNEGSKA (reference sequence). The CDR3 has 15 residues. Trimming removed 0 bases at V and 5 bases at J, with 14 bases between. CDR3 loop: CSARDLGGTDQPQHF. In DNA, the CDR3 is TGCAGTGCTAGAGATCTCGGGGGTACCGATCAGCCCCAGCATTTT.

The table lists this clonotype with a few counts. The chain uses TRBV7-9 and TRBJ1-1, with D perhaps matching TRBD1 (6 bases). The CDR3 is 15 amino acids. Germline loops: CDR1 SEHNR, CDR2 FQNEAQ (reference sequence). The ends were cut back, 0 bases at V and 1 base at J, with 9 bases in the middle. CDR3 in amino acids: CASSLAGHPNTEAFF. CDR3 sequence (DNA): TGTGCCAGCAGCTTAGCGGGACACCCGAACACTGAAGCTTTCTTT. The complete variable domain, with remaining parts taken from reference TRBV7-9 and TRBJ1-1, reads DTGVSQNPRHKITKRGQNVTFRCDPISEHNRLYWYRQTLGQGPEFLTYFQNEAQLEKSRLLSDRFSAERPKGSFSTLEIQRTEQGDSAMYLCASSLAGHPNTEAFFGQGTRLTVV.

The CDR3 spells CASSLRLATKTYEQYF. CDR3 DNA: TGCGCCAGCAGCCTTAGACTAGCGACCAAAACCTACGAGCAGTACTTC. V gene TRBV4-3 combines with J gene TRBJ2-7, with TRBD2 matching 8 bases. V lost 4 bases, J lost 2 bases, and 10 bases stayed unmatched. Germline CDR1 and CDR2: LGHNA and YSLEER. The CDR3 consists of 16 residues.

The table lists this clonotype with a few counts. The rearrangement uses TRBV20-1 and TRBJ2-1, with D perhaps matching TRBD2 (6 bases). The CDR3 length is 12 residues. Trimming took off 6 bases at V and 9 bases at J, with 15 bases between the two ends. The germline CDR1 and CDR2 sequences are DFQATT and SNEGSKA (reference sequence). This CDR3 reads CSAAGGVGEQFF. CDR3 in DNA: TGCAGTGCAGCCGGGGGAGTCGGTGAGCAGTTCTTC.

This clonotype was observed at least ten times. V and J are TRBV5-1 and TRBJ1-6, with 10 bases that match TRBD1. V shed 4 bases, J shed 11 bases, and the junction held 9 bases outside the gene matches. CDR1 and CDR2 (germline): SGHRS, YFSETQ. The CDR3 extends over 15 amino acids. The CDR3 here is CASSTSGTGAAPLHF. As DNA, the CDR3 is TGCGCCAGCAGCACCTCCGGGACAGGGGCGGCACCCCTCCACTTT. The full variable domain, in which reference TRBV5-1 and TRBJ1-6 provide the parts outside the CDR3, is KAGVTQTPRYLIKTRGQQVTLSCSPISGHRSVSWYQQTPGQGLQFLFEYFSETQRNKGNFPGRFSGRQFSNSRSEMNVSTLELGDSALYLCASSTSGTGAAPLHFGNGTRLTVT.

This clonotype was picked up a small number of times. The V and J genes are TRBV3-1 and TRBJ1-1, with D unclear. This CDR3 comprises 14 residues. CDR1 and CDR2 from the germline V gene are LGHDT and YNNKEL (reference sequence). With 4 bases removed from V and 1 base from J, the gap between germline ends came to 10 bases. CDR3 loop: CASSPPGANTEAFF. CDR3 nucleotide sequence: TGTGCCAGCAGCCCGCCGGGCGCGAACACTGAAGCTTTCTTT.

This clonotype was observed at least ten times. The CDR3 sequence: CASSFGVGAGELFF. Here the CDR3 DNA reads TGTGCCAGCAGTTTCGGCGTGGGGGCCGGGGAGCTGTTTTTT. This chain joins TRBV6-5 and TRBJ2-2; perhaps D is TRBD1 or TRBD2 (5 bases each). Germline-derived CDR1 and CDR2 are MNHEY and SVGAGI. V dropped 4 bases and J dropped 6 bases, with 12 bases sitting between them. The CDR3 is made up of 14 amino acids.

J is TRBJ1-1 and V is TRBV7-9; tentatively, D is TRBD1 (5 bases). Germline CDR1 is SEHNR and CDR2 is FQNEAQ (reference sequence). The CDR3 is made up of 14 amino acids. V lost 7 bases to trimming and J lost 10 bases, with 22 bases between them. CDR3 coding DNA: TGTGCCAGCAACCGGGACGGGGGTATTAGGTTAGCTTTCTTT. Translating it yields CASNRDGGIRLAFF.

This clonotype has at least ten counts. The chain uses TRBV5-6 and TRBJ2-3, with 11 nucleotides matching TRBD2. The germline V gene encodes CDR1 SGHDT and CDR2 YYEEEE. The CDR3 loop spans 14 amino acids. The J segment lost 4 bases and the V segment lost 4 bases, leaving 2 bases of the junction unmatched. The CDR3 loop reads CASSTSGSSDTQYF. CDR3 DNA: TGTGCCAGCAGCACTAGCGGGAGTTCAGATACGCAGTATTTT.

This clonotype came up many times. CDR3 protein: CASSLAGDGGEQYF. CDR3 sequence (DNA): TGCGCCAGCAGCTTGGCGGGCGACGGGGGCGAGCAGTACTTC. The rearrangement links TRBV5-1 to TRBJ2-7; D might be TRBD2 (6 bases). Germline V lookup: CDR1 SGHRS, CDR2 YFSETQ. The CDR3 has 14 residues. Trimming cost V 0 bases and J 6 bases, with 13 bases left between them.

Ten or more counts support this clonotype. This chain joins TRBV20-1 and TRBJ2-5; D is possibly TRBD2 (5 bases). CDR3 size: 14 residues. V gave up 3 bases and J gave up 0 bases, with 11 bases separating them. The V gene's germline CDR1 is DFQATT and CDR2 SNEGSKA (reference sequence). The CDR3 bases are TGCAGTGCTAGTACTAGGGTTAACCAAGAGACCCAGTACTTC. The encoded protein is CSASTRVNQETQYF.

This clonotype was seen at least ten times. This rearrangement joins TRBV7-9 to TRBJ1-1; 7 bases align to TRBD1. V gave up 5 bases and J gave up 6 bases; unmatched junction bases: 6. This CDR3 is built from 13 residues. Looked up from germline, CDR1 is SEHNR and CDR2 is FQNEAQ (reference sequence). As DNA, the CDR3 is TGTGCCAGCAGCCGACAGGGCGGGTCTGAAGCTTTCTTT. Residues: CASSRQGGSEAFF.

The chain carries TRBV2 and TRBJ1-6; no clear D. Germline-derived CDR1 and CDR2 are SNHLY and FYNNEI. The V end lost 6 bases, the J end lost 0 bases, and 9 bases lay between the germline ends. This CDR3 has 15 amino acids. CDR3 sequence: CASRSESSYNSPLHF. The CDR3 DNA reads as TGTGCCAGCAGATCCGAAAGCTCCTATAATTCACCCCTCCACTTT.

The rearrangement links TRBV18 to TRBJ1-1; D perhaps matches TRBD1 (5 bases). CDR3 size: 14 residues. Germline V gene data show CDR1 as KGHSH and CDR2 as LQKENI. V lost 4 bases, J lost 6 bases, and 15 bases lay in between. The chain's CDR3 is CASSRLGGDAEAFF. DNA of the CDR3: TGTGCCAGCTCACGCCTGGGGGGGGATGCTGAAGCTTTCTTT. Drawing the rest from reference TRBV18 and TRBJ1-1, the complete variable domain is NAGVMQNPRHLVRRRGQEARLRCSPMKGHSHVYWYRQLPEEGLKFMVYLQKENIIDESGMPKERFSAEFPKEGPSILRIQQVVRGDSAAYFCASSRLGGDAEAFFGQGTRLTVV.

Comments on this clonotype: A read error may explain this, as a much larger clone is one base away. This chain joins TRBV5-6 and TRBJ2-7; D not resolved. The germline CDR1 and CDR2 sequences are SGHDT and YYEEEE. This CDR3 contains 14 residues. V lost 1 base and J 3 bases, leaving 11 bases between the germline ends. DNA for the CDR3: TGTGCCAGCAGCTTGCTGGGGTCCGTCTACGAGCAGTACTTC. Translating it yields CASSLLGSVYEQYF. Supplemented by reference TRBV5-6 and TRBJ2-7, the full variable domain reads DAGVTQSPTHLIKTRGQQVTLRCSPKSGHDTVSWYQQALGQGPQFIFQYYEEEERQRGNFPDRFSGHQFPNYSSELNVNALLLGDSALYLCASSLLGSVYEQYFGPGTRLTVT.

This clonotype appeared many times. The J gene is TRBJ1-3, the V gene TRBV7-9, with D tentatively TRBD1 (5 bases). V was shortened by 0 bases and J by 6 bases, with 9 bases between the two germline ends. CDR3 length: 14 amino acids. From germline, CDR1 is SEHNR and CDR2 FQNEAQ (reference sequence). Here the CDR3 DNA reads TGTGCCAGCAGCTTAGCAGGGGTCGAAAACACCATATATTTT. Protein sequence: CASSLAGVENTIYF.

This clonotype was found many times. The CDR3 protein is CASSKRGRPDTQYF. CDR3 DNA sequence: TGCGCCAGCAGCAAGCGGGGTAGGCCAGATACGCAGTATTTT. The J gene is TRBJ2-3, the V gene TRBV10-1, with TRBD2 matching 7 bases. This CDR3 has 14 amino acids. Germline lookup yields CDR1 WNHNN and CDR2 SYGVQD (reference sequence). V shed 6 bases and J 4 bases; nucleotides not matched to a gene: 7.

This clonotype was detected ten times or more. The V gene is TRBV20-1, the J gene TRBJ2-3; D is possibly TRBD1 or TRBD2 (5 bases each). Per the germline V gene, CDR1 is DFQATT and CDR2 is SNEGSKA (reference sequence). The CDR3 has 13 residues. V lost 5 bases and J 2 bases, leaving 11 bases between the germline ends. The CDR3 protein is CSAAGGNTDTQYF. CDR3 DNA sequence: TGCAGTGCTGCTGGGGGAAACACAGATACGCAGTATTTT.

The sample holds many counts of this clonotype. V and J are TRBV19 and TRBJ2-1; D may be TRBD1 (5 bases). The germline gives CDR1 LNHDA, CDR2 SQIVND (reference sequence). V lost 3 bases, J lost 5 bases, and 20 bases lay in between. This CDR3 is 17 amino acids long. The CDR3 reads CASSMDGARAPNNEQFF. The CDR3 nucleotides read TGTGCCAGTAGTATGGATGGGGCACGCGCTCCCAACAATGAGCAGTTCTTC.

This clonotype was detected only a few times. This sequence joins TRBV27 and TRBJ2-5; D is unresolved. The V and J ends lost 0 bases and 5 bases respectively, with 10 bases between them. Per germline, CDR1 MNHEY and CDR2 SMNVEV (reference sequence). The CDR3 is 14 residues long. CDR3 loop: CASSLSNSGETQYF. In DNA, the CDR3 is TGTGCCAGCAGTTTATCGAATTCCGGGGAGACCCAGTACTTC.